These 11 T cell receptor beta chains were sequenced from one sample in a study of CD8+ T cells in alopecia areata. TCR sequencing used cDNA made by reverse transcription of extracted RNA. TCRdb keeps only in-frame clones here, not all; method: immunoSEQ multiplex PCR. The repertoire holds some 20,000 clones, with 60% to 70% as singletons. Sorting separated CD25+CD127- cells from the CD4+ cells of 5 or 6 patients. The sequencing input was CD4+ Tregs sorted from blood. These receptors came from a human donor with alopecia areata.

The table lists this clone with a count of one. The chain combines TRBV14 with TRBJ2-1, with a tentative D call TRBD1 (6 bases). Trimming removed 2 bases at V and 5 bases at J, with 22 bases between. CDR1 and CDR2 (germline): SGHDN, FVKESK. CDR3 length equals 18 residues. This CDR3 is CASSQLGQPRTIDNEQFF. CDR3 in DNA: TGTGCCAGCAGCCAATTAGGACAGCCACGGACCATAGACAATGAGCAGTTCTTC.

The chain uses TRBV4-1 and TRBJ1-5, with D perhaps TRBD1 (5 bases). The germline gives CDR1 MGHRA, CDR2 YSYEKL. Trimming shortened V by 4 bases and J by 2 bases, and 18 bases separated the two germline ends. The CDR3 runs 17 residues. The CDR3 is CASSRSVRDGGNQPQHF. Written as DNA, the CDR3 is TGCGCCAGCAGCCGGTCCGTCCGGGACGGTGGCAATCAGCCCCAGCATTTT.

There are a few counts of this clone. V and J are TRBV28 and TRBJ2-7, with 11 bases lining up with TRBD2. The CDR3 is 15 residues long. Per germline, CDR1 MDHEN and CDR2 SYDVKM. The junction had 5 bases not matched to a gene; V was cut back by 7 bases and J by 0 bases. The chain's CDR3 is CASIYTSGSSYEQYF. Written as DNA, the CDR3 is TGTGCCAGCATTTACACTAGCGGGAGCTCCTACGAGCAGTACTTC.

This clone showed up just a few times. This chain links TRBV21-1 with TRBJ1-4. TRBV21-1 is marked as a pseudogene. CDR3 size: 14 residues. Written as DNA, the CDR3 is TGTGCCAGCATCCCTCGTGCAACTAATGAAAAACTGTTTTTT. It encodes CASIPRATNEKLFF.

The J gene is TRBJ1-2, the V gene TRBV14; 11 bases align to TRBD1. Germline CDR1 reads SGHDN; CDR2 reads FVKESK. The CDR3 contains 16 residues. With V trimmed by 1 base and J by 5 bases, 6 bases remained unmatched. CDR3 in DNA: TGTGCCAGCAGCCAAGCGGGACAGGGGGATATTTATGGCTACACCTTC. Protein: CASSQAGQGDIYGYTF.

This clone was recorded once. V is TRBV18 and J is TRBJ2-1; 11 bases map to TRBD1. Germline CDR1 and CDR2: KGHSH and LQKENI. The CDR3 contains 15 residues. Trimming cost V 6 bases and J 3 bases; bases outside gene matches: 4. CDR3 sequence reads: CASSPGTGGYNEQFF. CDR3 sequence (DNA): TGTGCCAGCTCTCCCGGGACAGGGGGCTACAATGAGCAGTTCTTC.

The CDR3 sequence: CASGLVSGANTGELFF. Here the CDR3 DNA reads TGTGCTAGTGGTTTGGTTAGCGGGGCAAACACCGGGGAGCTGTTTTTT. The chain employs TRBV12-5 and TRBJ2-2, with 8 bases fitting TRBD2. J was trimmed by 2 bases and V by 0 bases; bases with no gene match: 2. CDR1 and CDR2 from the germline V gene are LGHNT and FRNRAP. The CDR3 sequence is 16 residues long.

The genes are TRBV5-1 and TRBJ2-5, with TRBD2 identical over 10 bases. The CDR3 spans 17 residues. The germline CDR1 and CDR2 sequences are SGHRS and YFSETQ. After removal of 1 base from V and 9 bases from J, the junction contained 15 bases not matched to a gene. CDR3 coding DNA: TGCGCCAGCAGCTTGAATGCGCTAGCGGGGGTCTCAGGGGCCCAGTACTTC. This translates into CASSLNALAGVSGAQYF.

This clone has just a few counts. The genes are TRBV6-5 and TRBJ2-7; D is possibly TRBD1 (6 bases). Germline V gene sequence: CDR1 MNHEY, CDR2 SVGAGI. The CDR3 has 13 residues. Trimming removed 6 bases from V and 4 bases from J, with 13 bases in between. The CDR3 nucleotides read TGTGCCAGCAGCAGGTCAGGGGAGTACGAGCAGTACTTC. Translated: CASSRSGEYEQYF.

The CDR3 here is CASSSLHARGYEQYF. The CDR3 nucleotides read TGTGCCAGCAGTTCTCTCCACGCCAGGGGTTACGAGCAGTACTTC. V and J are TRBV28 and TRBJ2-7; possibly TRBD1 for D (6 bases). This CDR3 has 15 amino acids. Per the germline V gene, CDR1 is MDHEN and CDR2 is SYDVKM. V was shortened by 4 bases and J by 4 bases, with 17 bases between the two germline ends.

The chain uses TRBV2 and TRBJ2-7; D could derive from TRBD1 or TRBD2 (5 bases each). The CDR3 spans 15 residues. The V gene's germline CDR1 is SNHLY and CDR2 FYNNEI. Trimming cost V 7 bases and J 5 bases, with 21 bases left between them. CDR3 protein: CASTRSGGERHEQYF. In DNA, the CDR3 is TGTGCCAGCACCCGGAGTGGGGGTGAAAGGCACGAGCAGTACTTC. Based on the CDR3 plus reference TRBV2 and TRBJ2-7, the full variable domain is EPEVTQTPSHQVTQMGQEVILRCVPISNHLYFYWYRQILGQKVEFLVSFYNNEISEKSEIFDDQFSVERPDGSNFTLKIRSTKLEDSAMYFCASTRSGGERHEQYFGPGTRLTVT.